This TCR beta chain was identified during a study of cytomegalovirus exposure and HLA in healthy donors. General study points: Subsequent analysis revealed that first-cohort TCR clusters tended to co-occur in the 95 to 150 validation repertoires.

The length of the CDR3 is 14 residues. Germline V CDR1 and CDR2: MNHEY, SVGAGI. Trimming took 4 bases from V and 4 from J; bases not matched to a gene: 1. Measured with immunoSEQ multiplex PCR; TCRdb has only the in-frame clones, and not every one. The sample lists over 200,000 clones; around 87% were seen once. About this clone: Its antigen remains unidentified.

The receptor comes from a woman aged 18-29 years in good health and CMV-seronegative. Sequenced: PBMCs. The chain joins TRBV6-5 to TRBJ1-6, with 7 bases fitting TRBD1. CDR3 in DNA: TGTGCCAGCAGTTGGGACAGATATAATTCACCCCTCCACTTT. It encodes CASSWDRYNSPLHF.